This entry describes one TCR beta chain. These data are taken from a study of blood T cell repertoires in COVID-19. CDR1 MNHEY and CDR2 SVGAGI come from the germline V gene. Trimming cost V 0 bases and J 7 bases, with 10 bases left between them. This CDR3 contains 15 residues. Methods used by the authors: Nucleated cell number was recorded as an estimate derived from reference gene primer amplification. TCRdb keeps only in-frame clones here, not all; method: immunoSEQ multiplex PCR. The V and J calls and the clone size are those of that table, but D and trimming were determined from the DNA. The repertoire holds approximately 170,000 clones, with around 85% as singletons.

Sequencing input: peripheral blood. V is TRBV6-5 and J is TRBJ1-6, with D possibly matching TRBD1 (5 bases). This clonotype was sampled from a man older than 75 with COVID-19, enrolled during active disease. Here the CDR3 DNA reads TGTGCCAGCAGTTACTCGGGCAGGGCAAATTCACCCCTCCACTTT. This encodes CASSYSGRANSPLHF.